This passage covers 21 T cell receptor beta chains from one sample sequenced in a study of T cells in Graves' hyperthyroidism and ophthalmopathy. Amplified regions were TCR beta CDR3 sequences from RNA transcripts. The TCR CDR3 first-round RT-PCR relied on the HTBI primer set. TCRdb fed the multiplex PCR reads into MiXCR, producing one record per CDR3 protein. The sample lists 660,000 or so distinct CDR3 sequences; 45% were seen once. The specimen sequenced was peripheral blood or thyroid tissue (not recorded which). All receptors derive from an adult man with Graves' disease, either hyperthyroidism or ophthalmopathy (not recorded which).

This chain joins TRBV25-1 and TRBJ1-6; D is possibly TRBD1 (6 bases). There are 13 residues in the CDR3. Trimming cost V 4 bases and J 7 bases, with 8 bases left between them. The germline V gene has CDR1 MGHDK and CDR2 SYGVNS. The CDR3, as DNA: TGTGCCAGCAGTGGACAGGCCAATTCACCCCTCCACTTT. The encoded protein is CASSGQANSPLHF.

The rearrangement joins TRBV7-9 to TRBJ1-1; D may be TRBD1 (5 bases). CDR3 length: 15 residues. V was trimmed by 1 base and J by 0 bases, leaving 9 bases between them. Germline CDR1 is SEHNR and CDR2 is FQNEAQ (reference sequence). CDR3 protein: CASSLVEGMNTEAFF. CDR3 in DNA: TGTGCCAGCAGCTTAGTGGAGGGGATGAACACTGAAGCTTTCTTT.

This clonotype was picked up many times. The DNA for the CDR3 is TGTGCCAGCAGCTTAGGGGGACACAGCAATCAGCCCCAGCATTTT. It encodes CASSLGGHSNQPQHF. The rearrangement uses TRBV2 and TRBJ1-5; D possibly corresponds to TRBD1 (6 bases). Germline V gene data show CDR1 as SNHLY and CDR2 as FYNNEI. V shed 6 bases and J shed 1 base, with 13 bases lying between them. This CDR3 region has 15 residues.

There are many counts of this clonotype. The chain links TRBV7-8 to TRBJ1-1; unclear D gene. Germline V gene data show CDR1 as SGHVS and CDR2 as FQNEAQ. The CDR3 covers 15 residues. V was trimmed by 1 base and J by 0 bases, leaving 9 bases between them. CDR3 protein: CASSLDADMNTEAFF. CDR3 bases: TGTGCCAGCAGCTTAGATGCGGATATGAACACTGAAGCTTTCTTT.

The chain recombines TRBV6-5 with TRBJ1-1, with TRBD1 as a possible D gene (6 bases). Germline V gene lookup returns CDR1 MNHEY and CDR2 SVGAGI. V was cut by 7 bases and J by 6 bases, with 15 bases left in between. This CDR3 contains 13 residues. In nucleotides, the CDR3 is TGTGCCAGCACCAAACAGGGAATCCCTGAAGCTTTCTTT. Translating gives CASTKQGIPEAFF.

V and J are TRBV5-4 and TRBJ2-2; D is unclear. Trimming stripped 4 bases from V and 2 bases from J, with 9 bases between. This CDR3 is 14 amino acids long. Germline loops: CDR1 SGHNT, CDR2 YYREEE (reference sequence). The CDR3: CASSPRANTGELFF. CDR3 bases: TGTGCCAGCAGCCCCCGGGCCAACACCGGGGAGCTGTTTTTT.

The chain recombines TRBV14 with TRBJ1-1; TRBD1 aligns across 7 bases. V was clipped by 1 base and J by 4 bases; unmatched bases: 6. The germline V gene has CDR1 SGHDN and CDR2 FVKESK. The CDR3 consists of 15 residues. The CDR3 nucleotides are TGTGCCAGCAGCCAAGGACAGGGTCGGGGCACTGAAGCTTTCTTT. It codes for CASSQGQGRGTEAFF.

The rearrangement uses TRBV5-1 and TRBJ2-7, with D possibly matching TRBD1 (6 bases). The CDR3 extends over 14 amino acids. CDR1 SGHRS and CDR2 YFSETQ come from the germline V gene. The germline V and J ends were trimmed by 4 bases and 0 bases, with 11 bases remaining between them. CDR3 DNA: TGCGCCAGCAGCCCCGGGACATTCTCCTACGAGCAGTACTTC. Its protein is CASSPGTFSYEQYF. Combining the CDR3 with reference TRBV5-1 and TRBJ2-7 gives the whole variable domain KAGVTQTPRYLIKTRGQQVTLSCSPISGHRSVSWYQQTPGQGLQFLFEYFSETQRNKGNFPGRFSGRQFSNSRSEMNVSTLELGDSALYLCASSPGTFSYEQYFGPGTRLTVT.

The genes are TRBV19 and TRBJ2-7; weak D call: TRBD1 (5 bases). V lost 5 bases and J lost 0, with 11 bases in between. CDR3 size: 14 residues. Germline V gene lookup returns CDR1 LNHDA and CDR2 SQIVND (reference sequence). The CDR3 DNA reads as TGTGCCAGTAGTTACAGGTTCATCTCCTACGAGCAGTACTTC. Protein sequence: CASSYRFISYEQYF.

This chain uses TRBV11-2 with TRBJ1-6; the D gene is possibly TRBD1 (6 bases). Trimming left V 5 bases short and J 7 bases short, with 21 bases between. CDR3 size: 17 residues. The germline V gene has CDR1 SGHAT and CDR2 FQNNGV. The CDR3 loop is CASSPTRGPGSNSPLHF. Here the CDR3 DNA reads TGTGCCAGCAGCCCCACGCGGGGGCCAGGGTCCAATTCACCCCTCCACTTT. Full variable domain (outside the CDR3, taken from reference TRBV11-2 and TRBJ1-6): EAGVAQSPRYKIIEKRQSVAFWCNPISGHATLYWYQQILGQGPKLLIQFQNNGVVDDSQLPKDRFSAERLKGVDSTLKIQPAKLEDSAVYLCASSPTRGPGSNSPLHFGNGTRLTVT.

This clonotype was picked up a small number of times. V is TRBV7-9 and J is TRBJ2-7; 9 nucleotides agree with TRBD1. After removal of 5 bases from V and 4 bases from J, the junction contained 9 bases not matched to a gene. Germline assignment: CDR1 SEHNR and CDR2 FQNEAQ (reference sequence). The CDR3 length is 15 residues. For the CDR3, the DNA is TGTGCCAGCAGCCCCGGGACAGGGAAGAGTTACGAGCAGTACTTC. This translates into CASSPGTGKSYEQYF.

This clonotype has more than one count but fewer than ten. J is TRBJ1-1 and V is TRBV27; TRBD1 is a possible D gene (5 bases). Per germline, CDR1 MNHEY and CDR2 SMNVEV (reference sequence). This CDR3 region has 13 residues. Trimming took off 5 bases at V and 5 bases at J, with 12 bases between the two ends. The CDR3 coding sequence is TGTGCCAGCAGTGTGGCCTGGGGGACTGAAGCTTTCTTT. It translates to CASSVAWGTEAFF.

This clonotype was seen a few times. The chain uses TRBV6-4 and TRBJ1-5; D remains ambiguous. The CDR3 sequence is 17 residues long. Germline V gene sequence: CDR1 MRHNA, CDR2 SNTAGT. The V and J ends lost 2 bases and 2 bases respectively, with 16 bases between them. CDR3 amino acids: CASSDAVADVCNQPQHF. The CDR3 nucleotides read TGTGCCAGCAGTGACGCGGTAGCTGATGTTTGCAATCAGCCCCAGCATTTT.

Remarks on this clonotype: Without the conserved terminal phenylalanine or tryptophan, this CDR3 likely stems from a read error. The chain links TRBV4-1 to TRBJ2-5, with 8 bases lining up with TRBD2. Losses at the gene ends were 0 bases for V and 3 bases for J; bases not matched to a gene: 3. This CDR3 comprises 15 residues. Per germline, CDR1 MGHRA and CDR2 YSYEKL. The CDR3 DNA sequence: TGCGCCAGCAGCCAAGATTCGACTAGCGAAGAGACCCAGTACCTC. Its protein product is CASSQDSTSEETQYL.

The rearrangement uses TRBV10-3 and TRBJ1-5; no clear D gene. Deletions cut 0 bases from V and 2 bases from J, with 11 bases between. CDR3 size: 16 residues. Per germline, CDR1 ENHRY and CDR2 SYGVKD. CDR3 bases: TGTGCCATCAGTGAGTCAGGGCTTACGGGCAATCAGCCCCAGCATTTT. Protein: CAISESGLTGNQPQHF.

Concerning this clonotype itself: Just one base apart from a much larger clone, this may be a read error. The missing conserved phenylalanine or tryptophan at the end of this CDR3 makes a read error likely. The rearrangement links TRBV10-2 to TRBJ1-6, with 8 nucleotides matching TRBD1. CDR1 WSHSY and CDR2 SAAADI come from the germline V gene. This CDR3 has 17 amino acids. The CDR3 sequence: CASCDRGGLSYNSPLHL. DNA of the CDR3: TGCGCCAGCTGTGACAGGGGAGGGCTCTCCTATAATTCACCCCTCCACCTT.

The CDR3 DNA follows: TGTGCCACCAGCAGAGCAATAAAGGACAGCGCGAACACCGGGGAGCTGTTTTTT. It is translated as CATSRAIKDSANTGELFF. The chain joins TRBV15 to TRBJ2-2; D may be TRBD1 (6 bases). V lost 1 base to trimming and J lost 0 bases, with 15 bases between them. This CDR3 has 18 residues. CDR1 LNHNV and CDR2 YYDKDF come from the germline V gene (reference sequence).

In regard to this clonotype: A junction boundary mismatches the germline segment, possibly from a read error. The chain carries TRBV6-5 and TRBJ1-2, with 9 bases that match TRBD1. Germline V CDR1 and CDR2: MNHEY, SVGAGI. The CDR3 length is 14 residues. The CDR3 nucleotides read TGTGCCTGCAGTTACGGCGGGACAGGGAGTGGCTACACCTTC. Its protein is CACSYGGTGSGYTF.

The chain uses TRBV24-1 and TRBJ2-5; D remains unclear. With 5 bases removed from V and 4 bases from J, the gap between germline ends came to 7 bases. The germline V gene encodes CDR1 KGHDR and CDR2 SFDVKD. The CDR3 runs 12 residues. The CDR3 sequence is CATSAPTETQYF. Written as DNA, the CDR3 is TGTGCCACCAGTGCCCCGACAGAGACCCAGTACTTC.

V and J are TRBV2 and TRBJ2-2; 13 bases are shared with TRBD2. Germline CDR1 reads SNHLY; CDR2 reads FYNNEI. This CDR3 comprises 15 residues. V dropped 6 bases and J dropped 4; count of bases not matched to a gene: 2. CDR3 region: CASRGLAGPTGELFF. CDR3 coding DNA: TGTGCCAGCAGGGGACTAGCGGGGCCCACCGGGGAGCTGTTTTTT.

Ten or more counts support this clonotype. The gene calls are TRBV15 and TRBJ2-7; 10 nucleotides line up with TRBD1. The CDR3 is 13 residues long. Trimming cost V 5 bases and J 3 bases; bases outside gene matches: 1. The germline V gene has CDR1 LNHNV and CDR2 YYDKDF (reference sequence). The CDR3: CATSRTGGYEQYF. DNA for the CDR3: TGTGCCACCAGCCGGACAGGGGGCTACGAGCAGTACTTC.